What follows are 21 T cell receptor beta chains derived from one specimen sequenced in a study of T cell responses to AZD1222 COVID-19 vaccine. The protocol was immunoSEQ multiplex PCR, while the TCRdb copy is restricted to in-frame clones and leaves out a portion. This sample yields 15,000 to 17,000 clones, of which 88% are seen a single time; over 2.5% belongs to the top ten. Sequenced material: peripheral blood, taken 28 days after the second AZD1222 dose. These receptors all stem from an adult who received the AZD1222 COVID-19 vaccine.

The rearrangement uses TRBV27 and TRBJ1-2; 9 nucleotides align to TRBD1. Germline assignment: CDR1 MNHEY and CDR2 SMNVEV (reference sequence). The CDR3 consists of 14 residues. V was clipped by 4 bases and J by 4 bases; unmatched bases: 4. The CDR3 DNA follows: TGTGCCAGCAGTTACAGGGGGCCGGGCTATGGCTACACCTTC. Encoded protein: CASSYRGPGYGYTF.

CDR3 amino acids: CANGTGYNYGYTF. As DNA, the CDR3 is TGCGCCAACGGGACAGGGTATAACTATGGCTACACCTTC. This chain uses TRBV10-1 with TRBJ1-2; 9 positions agree with TRBD1. This CDR3 region has 13 residues. V shed 10 bases and J 1 base; nucleotides not matched to a gene: 4. Germline V gene sequence: CDR1 WNHNN, CDR2 SYGVQD (reference sequence).

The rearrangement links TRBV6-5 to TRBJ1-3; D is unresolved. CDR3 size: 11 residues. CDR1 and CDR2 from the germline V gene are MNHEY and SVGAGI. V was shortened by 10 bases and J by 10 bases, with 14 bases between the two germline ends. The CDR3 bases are TGTGCCATCAATCCCGGGATGACCATATATTTT. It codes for CAINPGMTIYF.

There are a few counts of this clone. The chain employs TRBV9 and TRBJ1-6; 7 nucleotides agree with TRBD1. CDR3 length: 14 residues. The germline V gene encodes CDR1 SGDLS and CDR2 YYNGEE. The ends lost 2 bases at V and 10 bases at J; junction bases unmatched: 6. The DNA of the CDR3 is TGTGCCAGCAGCGTTGGTCAGGGGGAGTCACCCCTCCACTTT. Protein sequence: CASSVGQGESPLHF.

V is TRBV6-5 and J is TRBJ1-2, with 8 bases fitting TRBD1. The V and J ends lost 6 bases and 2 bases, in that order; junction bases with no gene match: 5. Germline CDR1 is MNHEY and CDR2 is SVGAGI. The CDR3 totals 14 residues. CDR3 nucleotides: TGTGCCAGCAGGAAAACAGGGGGGAACTATGGCTACACCTTC. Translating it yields CASRKTGGNYGYTF.

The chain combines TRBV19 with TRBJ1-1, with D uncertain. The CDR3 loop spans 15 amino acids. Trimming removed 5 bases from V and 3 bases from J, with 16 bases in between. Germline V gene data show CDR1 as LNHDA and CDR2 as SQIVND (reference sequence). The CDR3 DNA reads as TGTGCCAGTAGTGACCCCCGGGGATCGCACACTGAAGCTTTCTTT. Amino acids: CASSDPRGSHTEAFF.

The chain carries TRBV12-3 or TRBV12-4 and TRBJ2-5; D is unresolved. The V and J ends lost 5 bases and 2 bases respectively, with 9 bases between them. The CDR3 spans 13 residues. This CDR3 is CASSRRSQETQYF. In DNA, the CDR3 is TGTGCCAGCAGTCGCCGGTCTCAAGAGACCCAGTACTTC.

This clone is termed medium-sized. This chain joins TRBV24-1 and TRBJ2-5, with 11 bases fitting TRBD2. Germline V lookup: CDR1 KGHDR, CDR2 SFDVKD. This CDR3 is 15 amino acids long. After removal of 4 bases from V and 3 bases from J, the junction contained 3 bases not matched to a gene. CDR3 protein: CATSEILAGEETQYF. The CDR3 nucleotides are TGTGCCACCAGTGAAATACTAGCGGGGGAAGAGACCCAGTACTTC.

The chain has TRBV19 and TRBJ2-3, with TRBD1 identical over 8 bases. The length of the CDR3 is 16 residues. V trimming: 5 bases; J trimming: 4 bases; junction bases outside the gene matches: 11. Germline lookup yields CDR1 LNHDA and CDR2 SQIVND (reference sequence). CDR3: CASSWTQGARADTQYF. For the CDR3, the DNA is TGTGCCAGTAGTTGGACTCAGGGGGCACGGGCAGATACGCAGTATTTT.

In DNA, the CDR3 is TGTGCCAGCAGCTTGGCGGGGGCTAGATCGTACGAGCAGTACTTC. It yields the protein CASSLAGARSYEQYF. The chain is built from TRBV5-6 and TRBJ2-7; perhaps D is TRBD1 or TRBD2 (6 bases each). Germline-derived CDR1 and CDR2 are SGHDT and YYEEEE. V lost 0 bases to trimming and J lost 4 bases, with 14 bases between them. The CDR3 runs 15 residues.

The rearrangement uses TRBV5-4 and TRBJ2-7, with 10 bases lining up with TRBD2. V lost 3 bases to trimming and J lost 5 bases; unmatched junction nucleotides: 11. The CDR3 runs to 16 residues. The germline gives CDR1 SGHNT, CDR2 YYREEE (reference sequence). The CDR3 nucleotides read TGTGCCAGCAGCTCCCCAGCTAGCGGGAGACTCCACGAGCAGTACTTC. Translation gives CASSSPASGRLHEQYF.

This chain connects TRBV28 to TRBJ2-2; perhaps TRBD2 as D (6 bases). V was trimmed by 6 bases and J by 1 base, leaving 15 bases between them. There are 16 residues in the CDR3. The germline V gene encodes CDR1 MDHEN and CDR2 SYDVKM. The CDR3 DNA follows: TGTGCCAGCAGCCCGCAGGTAGCGGAGAACACCGGGGAGCTGTTTTTT. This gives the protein CASSPQVAENTGELFF. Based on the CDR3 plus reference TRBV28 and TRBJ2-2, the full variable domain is DVKVTQSSRYLVKRTGEKVFLECVQDMDHENMFWYRQDPGLGLRLIYFSYDVKMKEKGDIPEGYSVSREKKERFSLILESASTNQTSMYLCASSPQVAENTGELFFGEGSRLTVL.

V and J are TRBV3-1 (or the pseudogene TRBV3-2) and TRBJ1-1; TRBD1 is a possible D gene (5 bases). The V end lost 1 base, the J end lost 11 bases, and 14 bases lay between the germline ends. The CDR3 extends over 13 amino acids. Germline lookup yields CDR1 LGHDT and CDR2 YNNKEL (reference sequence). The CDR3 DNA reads TGTGCCAGCAGCCAAGGAAGGGCAGGGCCGGCTTTCTTT. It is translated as CASSQGRAGPAFF.

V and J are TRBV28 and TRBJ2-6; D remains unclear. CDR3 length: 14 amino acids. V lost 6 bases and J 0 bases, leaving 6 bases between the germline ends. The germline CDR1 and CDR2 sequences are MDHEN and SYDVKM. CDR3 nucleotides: TGTGCCAGCAGCTCGGGCTCTGGGGCCAACGTCCTGACTTTC. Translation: CASSSGSGANVLTF.

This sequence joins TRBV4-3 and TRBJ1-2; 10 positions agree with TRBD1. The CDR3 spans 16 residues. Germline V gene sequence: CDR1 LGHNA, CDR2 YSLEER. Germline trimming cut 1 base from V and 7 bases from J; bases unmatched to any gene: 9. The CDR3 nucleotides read TGCGCCAGCAGCCAAGGGATTGACAGGGGGCCCACTGGCTACACCTTC. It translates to CASSQGIDRGPTGYTF.

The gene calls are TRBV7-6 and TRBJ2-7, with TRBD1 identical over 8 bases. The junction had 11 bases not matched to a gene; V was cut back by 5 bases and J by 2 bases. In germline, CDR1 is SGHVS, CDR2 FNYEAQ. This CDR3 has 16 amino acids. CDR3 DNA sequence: TGTGCCAGCAGCGACCTCAGGCAGGGGGCGACCTACGAGCAGTACTTC. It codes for CASSDLRQGATYEQYF.

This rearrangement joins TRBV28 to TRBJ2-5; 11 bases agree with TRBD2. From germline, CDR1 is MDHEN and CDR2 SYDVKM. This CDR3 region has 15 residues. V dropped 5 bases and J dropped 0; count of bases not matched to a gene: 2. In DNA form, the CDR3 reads TGTGCCAGCAGTGGGACTAGCGGATACCAAGAGACCCAGTACTTC. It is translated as CASSGTSGYQETQYF.

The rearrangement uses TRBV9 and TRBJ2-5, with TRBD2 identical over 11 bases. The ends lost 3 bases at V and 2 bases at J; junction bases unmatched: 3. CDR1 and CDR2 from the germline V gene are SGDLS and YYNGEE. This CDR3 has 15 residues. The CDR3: CASSEVAGGQETQYF. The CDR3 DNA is TGTGCCAGCAGCGAGGTAGCGGGGGGGCAAGAGACCCAGTACTTC.

CDR3 sequence (DNA): TGTGCCAGCGAGCGGGCAGGGGATACCACAGATACGCAGTATTTT. Encoded protein: CASERAGDTTDTQYF. The chain has TRBV28 and TRBJ2-3; perhaps D is TRBD1 or TRBD2 (6 bases each). The length of the CDR3 is 15 residues. V gave up 8 bases and J gave up 2 bases, with 17 bases separating them. CDR1 MDHEN and CDR2 SYDVKM come from the germline V gene.

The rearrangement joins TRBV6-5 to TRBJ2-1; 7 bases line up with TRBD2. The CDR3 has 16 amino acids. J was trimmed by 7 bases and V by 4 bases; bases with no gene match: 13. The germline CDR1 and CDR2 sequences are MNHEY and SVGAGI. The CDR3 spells CASSSSRQGGQNEQFF. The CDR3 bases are TGTGCCAGCAGTTCTTCACGCCAGGGAGGGCAAAATGAGCAGTTCTTC.

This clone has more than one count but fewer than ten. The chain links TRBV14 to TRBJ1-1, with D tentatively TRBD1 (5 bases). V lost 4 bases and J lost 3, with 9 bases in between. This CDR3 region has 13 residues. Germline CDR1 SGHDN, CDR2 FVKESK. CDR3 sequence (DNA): TGTGCCAGCAGCCGCCAGGGCTACACTGAAGCTTTCTTT. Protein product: CASSRQGYTEAFF.